The clone carrying this T cell receptor beta chain was found a few times. The authors ran a second PCR of about 7 to 12 cycles using a sample-barcoded 5' primer and a J-beta primer mix. TCRdb re-called the 5' RACE reads with MiXCR, one entry per CDR3 protein. The table lists around 990,000 distinct CDR3 sequences, around two fifths of them singletons, with around 14% in the top ten. The data were taken from a study of blood T cells in healthy people across ages. Germline V lookup: CDR1 DFQATT, CDR2 SNEGSKA (reference sequence). The CDR3 length is 14 residues. V was trimmed by 0 bases and J by 4 bases, leaving 7 bases between them. The draw of peripheral blood yielded approximately 11 milliliters from each donor.

This receptor was obtained from a man aged 18 to 35 in good health. The sequenced sample consisted of blood. This chain joins TRBV20-1 and TRBJ1-6; D call uncertain. The CDR3 nucleotides are TGCAGTGCTAGAGATAGTGGTTATAATTCACCCCTCCACTTT. Its translation: CSARDSGYNSPLHF.